One and the same sample provided the 28 T cell receptor beta chains below, sequenced in a study of CD8 T cells in Susac syndrome. Roughly 0.5 to 1 ug RNA was reverse transcribed with random hexamers. MiXCR, applied by TCRdb to the immunoSEQ multiplex PCR reads, yields one record per CDR3 protein. The top ten hold 0.16% of the sample, which has about 190,000 distinct CDR3 sequences, 85% to 95% seen once. Material for sequencing was CD8+ T cells from PBMCs. The source is a human donor with Susac syndrome.

This chain joins TRBV30 and TRBJ2-5; D remains unclear. Germline CDR1 and CDR2: GTSNPN and SVGIG (reference sequence). CDR3 length: 12 amino acids. Trimming pared 0 bases from V and 3 bases from J, leaving 5 bases between. CDR3 DNA: TGTGCCTGGAGTGTTGTTGAAGAGACCCAGTACTTC. It encodes CAWSVVEETQYF.

This chain links TRBV20-1 with TRBJ2-7; 9 nucleotides align to TRBD2. Germline-derived CDR1 and CDR2 are DFQATT and SNEGSKA (reference sequence). Trimming cost V 6 bases and J 2 bases; bases outside gene matches: 17. This CDR3 spans 17 amino acids. In nucleotides, the CDR3 is TGCAGTGCCGCTCCGGGGAGTAGCGGGAGAGAAACCTACGAGCAGTACTTC. It is translated as CSAAPGSSGRETYEQYF.

The chain is built from TRBV27 and TRBJ2-1, with a possible D match to TRBD2 (5 bases). V gave up 6 bases and J gave up 5 bases, with 17 bases separating them. The CDR3 runs to 15 residues. Germline CDR1 and CDR2: MNHEY and SMNVEV (reference sequence). The CDR3 DNA reads as TGTGCCAGCAGGGGCGGGCTCTCCACACACAATGAGCAGTTCTTC. Translated, it gives CASRGGLSTHNEQFF.

The CDR3 is CASSLAGGYNEQFF. In DNA, the CDR3 is TGTGCCAGCAGTTTAGCCGGGGGGTACAATGAGCAGTTCTTC. The chain recombines TRBV12-3 or TRBV12-4 with TRBJ2-1; 7 nucleotides agree with TRBD2. V was clipped by 0 bases and J by 4 bases; unmatched bases: 0. This CDR3 comprises 14 residues.

The chain joins TRBV12-3 or TRBV12-4 to TRBJ2-3, with 8 bases lining up with TRBD2. With V trimmed by 5 bases and J by 8 bases, 9 bases remained unmatched. CDR3 size: 14 residues. The CDR3, as DNA: TGTGCCAGCAGTCCATCCGGGGGGGAGGGTACGCAGTATTTT. It encodes CASSPSGGEGTQYF.

This clonotype was recorded a few times. The chain recombines TRBV25-1 with TRBJ2-7; 11 nucleotides match TRBD1. The V segment lost 3 bases and the J segment 2 bases; nucleotides outside the gene matches: 0. Germline values: CDR1 MGHDK, CDR2 SYGVNS. The CDR3 loop spans 14 amino acids. This CDR3 is CASSEGQGAYEQYF. The CDR3 nucleotides read TGTGCCAGCAGTGAGGGACAGGGGGCCTACGAGCAGTACTTC.

This chain connects TRBV16 to TRBJ1-2, with D possibly TRBD1 on 5 matching bases. Between the trimmed V and J ends, which lost 0 bases and 1 base, there was a span of 12 bases. The CDR3 sequence is 16 residues long. Germline V gene lookup returns CDR1 KGHSY and CDR2 FQNENV. The CDR3 is CASSQSAGGFNYGYTF. DNA of the CDR3: TGTGCCAGCAGCCAATCAGCCGGGGGATTTAACTATGGCTACACCTTC.

The chain carries TRBV2 and TRBJ1-2; D perhaps matches TRBD1 (6 bases). Per germline, CDR1 SNHLY and CDR2 FYNNEI. V lost 0 bases, J lost 4 bases, and 15 bases lay in between. The CDR3 consists of 16 residues. The CDR3 nucleotides are TGTGCCAGCAGTGAAGCGGCACAGGGAGATGGCTATGGCTACACCTTC. Encoded protein: CASSEAAQGDGYGYTF.

The CDR3 nucleotides are TGTGCCAGCAACCAGCGGAGGGGCATTGAAGATACGCAGTATTTT. Translation: CASNQRRGIEDTQYF. V is TRBV6-2 or TRBV6-3 and J is TRBJ2-3; D is perhaps TRBD2 (6 bases). The germline V and J ends were trimmed by 7 bases and 5 bases, with 19 bases remaining between them. Germline V gene sequence: CDR1 MNHEY, CDR2 SVGEGT. The CDR3 is made up of 15 amino acids.

The DNA for the CDR3 is TGTGCCAGCACACCTTACGGGGCCTACGAGCAGTACTTC. It is translated as CASTPYGAYEQYF. This chain links TRBV6-1 with TRBJ2-7, with D possibly being TRBD2 (5 bases). Trimming pared 7 bases from V and 2 bases from J, leaving 12 bases between. The CDR3 has 13 amino acids. Germline lookup yields CDR1 MNHNS and CDR2 SASEGT.

The chain employs TRBV6-5 and TRBJ2-7; 7 bases are shared with TRBD1. The CDR3 length is 15 residues. V gave up 0 bases and J gave up 3 bases; unmatched junction bases: 5. Per germline, CDR1 MNHEY and CDR2 SVGAGI. CDR3 protein: CASSYSGRGNYEQYF. The DNA of the CDR3 is TGTGCCAGCAGTTACTCAGGCAGGGGGAACTACGAGCAGTACTTC.

The CDR3 nucleotides are TGTGCCAGCAGTTACTCGAATCTGGGGGCGCAGGCTAGCGGGTACTATGAGCAGTTCTTC. Protein: CASSYSNLGAQASGYYEQFF. This chain links TRBV6-5 with TRBJ2-1; the match to TRBD2 covers 8 bases. Germline values: CDR1 MNHEY, CDR2 SVGAGI. The J segment lost 8 bases and the V segment lost 0 bases, leaving 21 bases of the junction unmatched. This CDR3 region has 20 residues.

In its sample, this clonotype was seen once. This sequence joins TRBV6-2 or TRBV6-3 and TRBJ2-7; D is undetermined. This CDR3 is built from 16 residues. Germline V gene data show CDR1 as MNHEY and CDR2 as SVGEGT. Between the trimmed V and J ends, which lost 3 bases and 0 bases, there was a span of 15 bases. CDR3 nucleotide sequence: TGTGCCAGCAGTTATTACATTGAAGAGAGCTCCTACGAGCAGTACTTC. Its translation: CASSYYIEESSYEQYF.

The V and J genes are TRBV20-1 and TRBJ1-5, with a tentative D call TRBD1 (5 bases). The length of the CDR3 is 13 residues. Germline CDR1 DFQATT, CDR2 SNEGSKA (reference sequence). The V gene lost 2 bases and the J gene lost 0 bases, with 5 bases spanning the gap. CDR3 in amino acids: CSARQGSNQPQHF. DNA for the CDR3: TGCAGTGCTAGACAGGGTAGCAATCAGCCCCAGCATTTT.

The genes are TRBV7-9 and TRBJ2-7; D possibly corresponds to TRBD2 (5 bases). This CDR3 is built from 13 residues. Germline CDR1 SEHNR, CDR2 FQNEAQ (reference sequence). Trimming took off 3 bases at V and 3 bases at J, with 9 bases between the two ends. CDR3 nucleotide sequence: TGTGCCAGCAGCTTTGCGGGTATCTACGAGCAGTACTTC. It yields the protein CASSFAGIYEQYF. Full variable domain (outside the CDR3, taken from reference TRBV7-9 and TRBJ2-7): DTGVSQNPRHKITKRGQNVTFRCDPISEHNRLYWYRQTLGQGPEFLTYFQNEAQLEKSRLLSDRFSAERPKGSFSTLEIQRTEQGDSAMYLCASSFAGIYEQYFGPGTRLTVT.

About this clonotype itself: A junction boundary mismatches the germline segment, possibly from a read error. This rearrangement joins TRBV3-1 to TRBJ1-4, with D uncertain. The CDR3 extends over 16 amino acids. The germline CDR1 and CDR2 sequences are LGHDT and YNNKEL (reference sequence). The CDR3 DNA sequence: TGTGCCAGCAGCCATATCAAGGGCAGGCCTAAGGAAAAACTGTTTTTT. Amino acid sequence: CASSHIKGRPKEKLFF.

The chain joins TRBV7-3 to TRBJ2-3; possibly TRBD1 or TRBD2 for D (5 bases each). Germline V gives CDR1 SGHTA, CDR2 FQGTGA. The germline V and J ends were trimmed by 4 bases and 2 bases, with 19 bases remaining between them. The CDR3 extends over 17 amino acids. The CDR3 DNA reads as TGTGCCAGCAGCTCGACTGCAGGGAGTATATCCACAGATACGCAGTATTTT. It codes for CASSSTAGSISTDTQYF.

The rearrangement uses TRBV6-6 and TRBJ1-2; D remains ambiguous. The V gene's germline CDR1 is MNHNY and CDR2 SVGAGI (reference sequence). V was shortened by 0 bases and J by 5 bases, with 7 bases between the two germline ends. CDR3 length equals 13 residues. The CDR3: CASSYSVEYGYTF. Written as DNA, the CDR3 is TGTGCCAGCAGTTACTCGGTGGAGTATGGCTACACCTTC.

The rearrangement uses TRBV7-3 and TRBJ1-4; the D gene is possibly TRBD1 (5 bases). The length of the CDR3 is 13 residues. Germline assignment: CDR1 SGHTA and CDR2 FQGTGA. V gave up 5 bases and J gave up 5 bases, with 9 bases separating them. The CDR3 loop is CASSQGLNEKLFF. The CDR3 DNA reads TGTGCCAGCAGCCAGGGATTGAATGAAAAACTGTTTTTT. The complete variable domain, with remaining parts taken from reference TRBV7-3 and TRBJ1-4, reads GAGVSQTPSNKVTEKGKYVELRCDPISGHTALYWYRQSLGQGPEFLIYFQGTGAADDSGLPNDRFFAVRPEGSVSTLKIQRTERGDSAVYLCASSQGLNEKLFFGSGTQLSVL.

The V gene is TRBV20-1, the J gene TRBJ2-1; TRBD1 is a possible D gene (6 bases). Deletions cut 3 bases from V and 2 bases from J, with 17 bases between. Germline V gives CDR1 DFQATT, CDR2 SNEGSKA (reference sequence). The CDR3 is made up of 16 amino acids. CDR3 region: CSARYGAGATYNEQFF. CDR3 nucleotides: TGCAGTGCTAGGTATGGGGCAGGGGCAACCTACAATGAGCAGTTCTTC.

The chain recombines TRBV29-1 with TRBJ1-2; no definite D call. Trimming took 0 bases from V and 1 from J, leaving 9 bases between them. This CDR3 is built from 14 residues. Germline CDR1 and CDR2: SQVTM and ANQGSEA. Here the CDR3 DNA reads TGCAGCGTTGAAGAACCTCTTGTTAACTATGGCTACACCTTC. It yields the protein CSVEEPLVNYGYTF.

This chain connects TRBV13 to TRBJ2-1; 13 bases align to TRBD2. Germline CDR1 and CDR2: PRHDT and FYEKMQ (reference sequence). Trimming removed 0 bases from V and 7 bases from J; junction bases left unmatched: 3. This CDR3 is built from 16 residues. DNA of the CDR3: TGTGCCAGCAGCTTAGGGGGACTAGCGGGAAATAATGAGCAGTTCTTC. Amino acids: CASSLGGLAGNNEQFF.

The rearrangement joins TRBV27 to TRBJ1-1, with D perhaps TRBD1 (5 bases). The CDR3 totals 15 residues. V was pared by 2 bases and J by 3 bases, with 13 bases between. CDR1 and CDR2 from the germline V gene are MNHEY and SMNVEV (reference sequence). This CDR3 reads CASSLEGRFYTEAFF. The CDR3 bases are TGTGCCAGCAGTTTAGAGGGGCGGTTCTACACTGAAGCTTTCTTT.

This sequence joins TRBV4-1 and TRBJ2-2; TRBD1 agrees at 8 bases. CDR3 length: 17 amino acids. Germline V gives CDR1 MGHRA, CDR2 YSYEKL. With 5 bases clipped from V and 6 bases from J, the junction kept 14 bases outside the gene matches. The CDR3 DNA reads as TGCGCCAGCAGCGACTCCCCGGGACAGGCCCCTTCCGGGGAGCTGTTTTTT. Its translation: CASSDSPGQAPSGELFF.

The rearrangement links TRBV29-1 to TRBJ1-3; no reliable D call. The ends were cut back, 6 bases at V and 4 bases at J, with 13 bases in the middle. Per the germline V gene, CDR1 is SQVTM and CDR2 is ANQGSEA. The CDR3 spans 13 residues. CDR3 residues: CSVKPDGGNTIYF. The CDR3 DNA reads as TGCAGCGTAAAACCGGACGGAGGAAACACCATATATTTT.

J is TRBJ2-7 and V is TRBV9; D not certain. Germline CDR1 is SGDLS and CDR2 is YYNGEE. The CDR3 covers 14 residues. V was trimmed by 3 bases and J by 6 bases, leaving 16 bases between them. Written as DNA, the CDR3 is TGTGCCAGCAGCGCGGACGGATCATCCCGCGAGCAGTACTTC. This sequence encodes CASSADGSSREQYF.

The chain couples TRBV5-6 to TRBJ2-3; no definite D call. Trimming cost V 1 base and J 4 bases, with 13 bases left between them. The CDR3 is 15 residues long. Germline V lookup: CDR1 SGHDT, CDR2 YYEEEE. CDR3 residues: CASSLKTEYPDTQYF. In DNA, the CDR3 is TGTGCCAGCAGCTTGAAAACTGAGTACCCAGATACGCAGTATTTT. Variable domain in full (rest from reference TRBV5-6 and TRBJ2-3): DAGVTQSPTHLIKTRGQQVTLRCSPKSGHDTVSWYQQALGQGPQFIFQYYEEEERQRGNFPDRFSGHQFPNYSSELNVNALLLGDSALYLCASSLKTEYPDTQYFGPGTRLTVL.

The chain combines TRBV20-1 with TRBJ2-7, with 9 bases that match TRBD2. This CDR3 is 15 amino acids long. CDR1 DFQATT and CDR2 SNEGSKA come from the germline V gene (reference sequence). The J segment lost 1 base and the V segment lost 0 bases, leaving 4 bases of the junction unmatched. The CDR3 DNA reads as TGCAGTGCTAGAGATTGGACTAGCGTGTCCTACGAGCAGTACTTC. The encoded protein is CSARDWTSVSYEQYF.